This TCR beta chain comes out of a study of blood T cells in healthy people across ages. Through a sample-barcoded 5' primer and a J-beta primer mix, a second PCR was run for roughly 6 to 12 cycles. TCRdb reprocessed the 5' RACE reads via MiXCR and lists one record per CDR3 protein. There are 750,000 to 950,000 distinct CDR3 sequences in the sample; around a quarter occur only once, and about 3% lies in the top ten. The length of the CDR3 is 15 residues. V shed 5 bases and J shed 8 bases, with 18 bases lying between them. Germline CDR1 MNHEY, CDR2 SMNVEV (reference sequence). This clonotype was observed a handful of times. A further study also used this sample, focusing on T cells of mothers and their children.

The sample consisted of blood. The TCR comes from a boy between 5 and 17 years old in good health. This chain connects TRBV27 to TRBJ1-4; tentative D call: TRBD1 (6 bases). The CDR3 bases are TGTGCCAGCAGTGCTCGACAGGACCTGGGCGAAAAACTGTTTTTT. This codes for CASSARQDLGEKLFF.